The present T cell receptor beta chain was sequenced within a study of lung T cells in sarcoidosis with Löfgren's syndrome. The overall study: Analyses focused on Löfgren's syndrome patients. Findings and caveats of the study: TRBV2 was the preferred pairing partner of TRAV12-1, with similar CDR3s. Löfgren's syndrome patients reportedly showed greatest TRAV12-1 and TRBV2 expansion versus controls. Shared TRAV12-1 and TRBV2 CDR3 motifs across Löfgren's syndrome patients reportedly suggested public CD4+ TCRs.

Using its own MiXCR run on the reads, TCRdb lists one record per CDR3 protein. The table records 9,400 or so distinct CDR3 sequences, nearly 20% of them present only once. This clonotype was picked up many times. Its antigen remains unidentified. J lost 6 bases, V lost 6 bases, and 15 bases had no gene match. The CDR3 consists of 17 residues. J is TRBJ1-5 and V is TRBV12-3 or TRBV12-4; 9 nucleotides align to TRBD1. Sequencing used CD4+ T cells from bronchoalveolar lavage. The TCR comes from a human donor with sarcoidosis (Löfgren's syndrome or another form), or a control subject (not recorded which). The CDR3 nucleotides are TGTGCCAGCAGCCTCGGGGGGACAGGGTTAAGCGGTCAGCCCCAGCATTTT. It specifies CASSLGGTGLSGQPQHF.